This paragraph covers one T cell receptor beta chain sequence. TCRdb's copy holds only in-frame clones and misses some; the assay was immunoSEQ multiplex PCR. The repertoire holds 38,000 or so clones, with about 94% as singletons. This sample stems from a study of T cell changes during pregnancy in multiple sclerosis. The input for sequencing was CD4+ T cells from peripheral blood mononuclear cells, taken in the second trimester of pregnancy. This receptor was taken from a female donor with multiple sclerosis, enrolled in a pregnancy study.

The CDR3 loop reads CASSLVGQGTEAFF. CDR3 in DNA: TGTGCCAGCAGCTTAGTGGGACAGGGCACTGAAGCTTTCTTT. This chain joins TRBV7-9 and TRBJ1-1; 9 nucleotides align to TRBD1. Germline V gene sequence: CDR1 SEHNR, CDR2 FQNEAQ (reference sequence). There are 14 residues in the CDR3. Trimming removed 1 base from V and 4 bases from J; junction bases left unmatched: 1.